The rows below give T cell receptor beta chains drawn from one sample of a study of blood T cell repertoires in COVID-19. TCRdb's copy holds only in-frame clones and misses some; the assay was immunoSEQ multiplex PCR. The sample holds under 250,000 clones, less than 85% seen once. Source material: peripheral blood. The receptors here all came from a woman in her 70s with active or convalescent COVID-19. The CDR3 runs from the conserved cysteine through the conserved F or W. The size field is filled for only some rows; it gives once, few, many or a size class.

size: NA
V: TRBV5-6
CDR3: CASSLVSGGNFYNEQFF

size: many
V: TRBV19
CDR3: CASSIQADNEQFF

size: NA
V: TRBV27
CDR3: CASSPRARRNEKLFF

size: NA
V: TRBV5-1
CDR3: CASSLADEQYF

size: few
V: TRBV5-5
CDR3: CASSALFLQGNDEQYF

size: NA
V: TRBV3-1/TRBV3-2
CDR3: CASSPRGGVVSSPLHF

size: few
V: TRBV28
CDR3: CASTPGQDYGYTF

size: NA
V: TRBV5-1
CDR3: CASRTDSNQPQHF

size: few
V: TRBV19
CDR3: CASSGQYNQPQHF

size: NA
V: TRBV14
CDR3: CASSQKDSQETQYF

size: NA
V: TRBV19
CDR3: CASSNRGQETQYF

size: NA
V: TRBV7-2
CDR3: CASSPTQLSQETQYF

size: NA
V: TRBV28
CDR3: CASSLRLAGVYEQFF

size: NA
V: TRBV7-3
CDR3: CASSPGGYTEAFF

size: NA
V: TRBV28
CDR3: CASRPGQGTEAFF

size: NA
V: TRBV7-9
CDR3: CASSPTRRQALVADTQYF

size: NA
V: TRBV5-1
CDR3: CASSFGQGTNEKLFF

size: NA
V: TRBV4-1
CDR3: CASRQGLDIQYF

size: NA
V: TRBV6-5
CDR3: CASSYVRQGDYEQYF

size: NA
V: TRBV5-1
CDR3: CASSLGQGERYGYTF

size: NA
V: TRBV18
CDR3: CASSPPSTDEQYF

size: NA
V: TRBV6-1
CDR3: CASSGQRVASGTNEKLFF

size: NA
V: TRBV25-1
CDR3: CASSEQTGSETQYF

size: NA
V: TRBV11-2
CDR3: CASSPRTSGRRPTPYEQYF

size: NA
V: TRBV18
CDR3: CASSPRQGGIQYF

size: NA
V: TRBV7-8
CDR3: CASSLIGGDNQPQHF

size: NA
V: TRBV6-2/TRBV6-3
CDR3: CASSLRDSSNQPQHF

size: NA
V: TRBV6-5
CDR3: CASSTGSNYGYTF

size: NA
V: TRBV30
CDR3: CAWSPLGGRDEQYF

size: NA
V: TRBV10-3
CDR3: CAISPTGQETQYF

size: NA
V: TRBV4-1
CDR3: CASSQSGIQETQYF

size: NA
V: TRBV2
CDR3: CASTVDSYEQYF

size: NA
V: TRBV2
CDR3: CASSKDGTSPNIQYF

size: NA
V: TRBV2
CDR3: CASSWTGDNEKLFF

size: NA
V: TRBV11-1
CDR3: CASSLRLAVNEQFF

size: NA
V: TRBV29-1
CDR3: CSGSGGQRVDTQYF

size: NA
V: TRBV3-1/TRBV3-2
CDR3: CASSQGLANTEAFF

size: NA
V: TRBV3-1/TRBV3-2
CDR3: CASRQANTEAFF

size: NA
V: TRBV21-1
CDR3: CATKGVLGRSSNQPQHF

size: NA
V: TRBV9
CDR3: CASSPGLAGGVGELFF

size: NA
V: TRBV5-1
CDR3: CASSLGTTQNIQYF

size: NA
V: TRBV2
CDR3: CASSGTAMNTEAFF

size: NA
V: TRBV6-2/TRBV6-3
CDR3: CASSRLQGDGGYTF

size: NA
V: TRBV29-1
CDR3: CSVGQGDTGELFF

size: NA
V: TRBV3-1/TRBV3-2
CDR3: CASSPYLDRGPDTQYF

size: NA
V: TRBV5-1
CDR3: CASSLENSNYGYTF

size: once
V: TRBV13
CDR3: CASVIGSSNSPLHF

size: NA
V: TRBV4-2
CDR3: CASSQDPGSGNTIYF

size: NA
V: TRBV6-5
CDR3: CASRNTGGYQAFF

size: NA
V: TRBV2
CDR3: CASSREGSGNTIYF

size: NA
V: TRBV4-2
CDR3: CASSQPSGRYFF

size: many
V: TRBV5-6
CDR3: CASSPPGGLIPLHF

size: NA
V: TRBV29-1
CDR3: CSVAWEGGTQYF

size: NA
V: TRBV28
CDR3: CAIRSGQLNTEAFF

size: NA
V: TRBV12-5
CDR3: CASGLNLGGEETQYF

size: NA
V: TRBV4-2
CDR3: CASSQSSGSLVNEQFF

size: NA
V: TRBV7-2
CDR3: CASSRNLGGGGFGELFF

size: NA
V: TRBV5-8
CDR3: CASSLQDNYGYTF

size: NA
V: TRBV12-3/TRBV12-4
CDR3: CASSLGQYGYTF